The TCR beta chain under discussion was sequenced for a study of T cell clonality in common variable immunodeficiency. Points from the study as a whole: T cell subpopulation sequencing would be needed to explain CVID clonality. Common variable immunodeficiency TCR beta sequences reportedly had fewer deletions and N-nucleotide insertions. CVID subjects showed higher TCRbeta clonality than healthy controls.

This clone has only a few counts. Its antigen remains unknown. Read data end 3 residues before the CDR3 end; the end is taken from the germline J gene. TCRdb's table, derived via immunoSEQ multiplex PCR, lists solely in-frame clones and lacks some. This repertoire holds fewer than 40,000 clones, and none appear only once. The CDR3 length is 13 residues. V was clipped by 11 bases and J by 0 bases, with 13 bases between them. The V gene's germline CDR1 is SNHLY and CDR2 FYNNEI. The sequence came from a human donor with common variable immunodeficiency. This chain joins TRBV2 and TRBJ2-5; possibly TRBD1 for D (5 bases). Sequenced input: peripheral blood mononuclear cells. CDR3 protein: CALDTRYQETQYF. CDR3 DNA (partial): TGTGCCTTGGACACCAGATACCAAGAGACC.